This TCR beta chain derives from a study of blood T cells in healthy people across ages. The wider study: When template switching was applied, about one barcoded beta molecule was captured per two T cells. The study's findings and limits: PBMCs were not sorted, which prevented a conclusive comparison of naive versus antigen-experienced cells.

The authors ran a second PCR of about 7 to 12 cycles using a sample-barcoded 5' primer and a J-beta primer mix. TCRdb reprocessed the 5' RACE reads via MiXCR and lists one record per CDR3 protein. This table holds approximately 1.5 million distinct CDR3 sequences, about 35% found once. Note on this clonotype: Its antigen remains unknown.

Ranging in age from about 6 to 90, the donors were healthy Caucasian individuals from Russia. Donors each provided about 10 milliliters of peripheral blood. Unmatched junction bases numbered 7, after V lost 4 bases and J lost 2 bases. The CDR3 length is 17 residues. Germline CDR1 SGDLS, CDR2 YYNGEE. The sequenced sample was blood. This chain connects TRBV9 to TRBJ2-1; TRBD2 agrees at 12 bases. The receptor was derived from a woman in her thirties in good health. CDR3 in DNA: TGTGCCAGCAGCTTCGCTAGCGGGGGGGCCGCCTACAATGAGCAGTTCTTC. It translates to CASSFASGGAAYNEQFF. Drawing the rest from reference TRBV9 and TRBJ2-1, the complete variable domain is DSGVTQTPKHLITATGQRVTLRCSPRSGDLSVYWYQQSLDQGLQFLIQYYNGEERAKGNILERFSAQQFPDLHSELNLSSLELGDSALYFCASSFASGGAAYNEQFFGPGTRLTVL.